The 30 T cell receptor beta chains given below trace back to one sample, sequenced in a study of blood T cell repertoires in COVID-19. Clones were read by immunoSEQ multiplex PCR, and TCRdb kept only the in-frame ones, dropping some. The data show 350,000 to 400,000 clones, with roughly 90% seen just once and around 0.86% held by the top ten. The sequenced material came from PBMCs or T cells enriched from blood (not recorded which). These receptor sequences come from a woman aged 40 to 49 who had been exposed to COVID-19.

The chain carries TRBV7-6 and TRBJ2-5, with 10 bases identical to TRBD2. Germline CDR1 SGHVS, CDR2 FNYEAQ. The CDR3 totals 16 residues. The junction had 12 bases not matched to a gene; V was cut back by 3 bases and J by 8 bases. The CDR3 reads CASSFGTITSGDTQYF. The DNA for the CDR3 is TGTGCCAGCAGCTTCGGGACTATCACTAGCGGGGACACCCAGTACTTC.

This chain links TRBV2 with TRBJ2-1; tentative D call: TRBD2 (6 bases). V lost 2 bases and J 3 bases, leaving 23 bases between the germline ends. The CDR3 covers 19 residues. Germline V gene data show CDR1 as SNHLY and CDR2 as FYNNEI. The CDR3 reads CASSEPRDRGWVNYNEQFF. The CDR3 DNA sequence: TGTGCCAGCAGTGAACCGCGGGACCGGGGGTGGGTCAACTACAATGAGCAGTTCTTC.

The chain is built from TRBV12-3 or TRBV12-4 and TRBJ2-2; 7 positions agree with TRBD2. The CDR3 is 13 residues long. The V and J ends lost 6 bases and 6 bases, in that order; junction bases with no gene match: 4. The CDR3 DNA sequence: TGTGCCAGCAGCCCACGGGAGGCCGGGGAGCTGTTTTTT. Translated, it gives CASSPREAGELFF.

This chain uses TRBV24-1 with TRBJ2-1, with D possibly matching TRBD1 (5 bases). The germline V gene has CDR1 KGHDR and CDR2 SFDVKD. This CDR3 is 15 amino acids long. V was clipped by 4 bases and J by 7 bases, with 16 bases between them. Here the CDR3 DNA reads TGTGCCACCAGTGACCACGGACAAGAAAGGAATGAGCAGTTCTTC. Protein product: CATSDHGQERNEQFF.

The chain combines TRBV7-9 with TRBJ2-7; D gene unclear. With 8 bases removed from V and 0 bases from J, the gap between germline ends came to 8 bases. CDR1 and CDR2 (germline): SEHNR, FQNEAQ (reference sequence). The CDR3 is made up of 12 amino acids. DNA of the CDR3: TGTGCCAGCCAGGATCGCTCCTACGAGCAGTACTTC. This translates into CASQDRSYEQYF.

The V call is TRBV19, the J call TRBJ1-1, with 8 bases fitting TRBD1. CDR1 LNHDA and CDR2 SQIVND come from the germline V gene (reference sequence). This CDR3 region has 17 residues. Trimming removed 2 bases from V and 0 bases from J; junction bases left unmatched: 8. Here the CDR3 reads CASSIWAGGTVNTEAFF. CDR3 sequence (DNA): TGTGCCAGTAGTATATGGGCAGGGGGCACGGTGAACACTGAAGCTTTCTTT.

The chain combines TRBV7-2 with TRBJ2-7; 8 bases agree with TRBD1. Germline V gives CDR1 SGHTA, CDR2 FQGNSA. V lost 4 bases to trimming and J lost 9 bases; unmatched junction nucleotides: 11. The CDR3 totals 14 residues. The CDR3 nucleotides are TGTGCCAGCAGCTCATCCCTAGGACAGGGAAGGCAGTACTTC. Translated, it gives CASSSSLGQGRQYF. Full variable domain (remainder filled in from reference TRBV7-2 and TRBJ2-7): GAGVSQSPSNKVTEKGKDVELRCDPISGHTALYWYRQSLGQGLEFLIYFQGNSAPDKSGLPSDRFSAERTGGSVSTLTIQRTQQEDSAVYLCASSSSLGQGRQYFGPGTRLTVT.

The genes are TRBV13 and TRBJ1-3, with a tentative D call TRBD1 (6 bases). CDR3 length: 16 amino acids. CDR1 is PRHDT, CDR2 FYEKMQ, per germline (reference sequence). Trimming stripped 6 bases from V and 0 bases from J, with 15 bases between. CDR3 coding DNA: TGTGCCAGCAGTCCACCCAGGGGTAGCTCTGGAAACACCATATATTTT. This encodes CASSPPRGSSGNTIYF.

The chain couples TRBV6-5 to TRBJ1-2; TRBD1 is a possible D gene (6 bases). V was cut by 6 bases and J by 1 base, with 15 bases left in between. There are 15 residues in the CDR3. In germline, CDR1 is MNHEY, CDR2 SVGAGI. This CDR3 reads CASSQSGTLNYGYTF. DNA for the CDR3: TGTGCCAGCAGCCAGTCCGGGACACTTAACTATGGCTACACCTTC.

V and J are TRBV12-3 or TRBV12-4 and TRBJ1-1; D is ambiguous. Trimming left V 7 bases short and J 6 bases short, with 15 bases between. This CDR3 comprises 13 residues. The CDR3 spells CASTPQPGAEAFF. As DNA, the CDR3 is TGTGCCAGCACCCCGCAACCCGGTGCTGAAGCTTTCTTT.

The gene calls are TRBV5-1 and TRBJ2-7; TRBD2 aligns across 8 bases. CDR3 length: 16 amino acids. Germline V CDR1 and CDR2: SGHRS, YFSETQ. With V trimmed by 4 bases and J by 8 bases, 17 bases remained unmatched. This chain's CDR3 is CASSPASSGTTLKQYF. The CDR3 coding sequence is TGCGCCAGCAGCCCAGCCAGTAGCGGGACAACCCTCAAGCAGTACTTC.

This clone was recorded at least ten times. The chain combines TRBV7-9 with TRBJ2-2, with 10 bases matching TRBD1. The CDR3 loop spans 19 amino acids. Germline V gene sequence: CDR1 SEHNR, CDR2 FQNEAQ (reference sequence). V was pared by 1 base and J by 3 bases, with 11 bases of the junction left unmatched. The CDR3 protein is CASSLGRTGGGPDTGELFF. The CDR3 DNA sequence: TGTGCCAGCAGCTTAGGACGGACAGGGGGAGGTCCGGACACCGGGGAGCTGTTTTTT.

This chain joins TRBV3-1 (or the pseudogene TRBV3-2) and TRBJ2-5, with D possibly matching TRBD2 (6 bases). Germline loops: CDR1 LGHDT, CDR2 YNNKEL (reference sequence). This CDR3 has 17 amino acids. Trimming removed 1 base from V and 5 bases from J, with 20 bases in between. This chain's CDR3 is CASSQGRGYFGEETQYF. The CDR3 nucleotides are TGTGCCAGCAGCCAAGGTCGGGGGTACTTCGGGGAGGAGACCCAGTACTTC.

In this sample, this clone turned up once. The rearrangement joins TRBV30 to TRBJ2-1, with 15 bases aligning to TRBD2. Germline CDR1 reads GTSNPN; CDR2 reads SVGIG (reference sequence). The CDR3 has 17 residues. The trim removed 2 bases at V and 6 bases at J, leaving 8 bases unmatched. The CDR3 DNA follows: TGTGCCTGGAGTTCTTTCCGGACTAGCGGGAGGGCCAATGAGCAGTTCTTC. Translated: CAWSSFRTSGRANEQFF.

The V and J genes are TRBV5-1 and TRBJ2-5; 8 positions agree with TRBD1. CDR3 length: 14 amino acids. Trimming cost V 4 bases and J 1 base; bases outside gene matches: 3. CDR1 SGHRS and CDR2 YFSETQ come from the germline V gene. CDR3 DNA sequence: TGCGCCAGCAGCCCGGGACAGGTCCAAGAGACCCAGTACTTC. Encoded protein: CASSPGQVQETQYF.

The chain employs TRBV3-1 (or the pseudogene TRBV3-2) and TRBJ1-3; D gene ambiguous. Germline CDR1 LGHDT, CDR2 YNNKEL (reference sequence). The V end lost 1 base, the J end lost 2 bases, and 3 bases lay between the germline ends. This CDR3 spans 13 amino acids. This CDR3 is CASSQGAGNTIYF. In nucleotides, the CDR3 is TGTGCCAGCAGCCAAGGAGCTGGAAACACCATATATTTT.

The chain is built from TRBV19 and TRBJ2-3; tentatively, D is TRBD2 (5 bases). This CDR3 is 13 amino acids long. With 3 bases removed from V and 3 bases from J, the gap between germline ends came to 7 bases. CDR1 is LNHDA and CDR2 is SQIVND in the germline V gene (reference sequence). This CDR3 reads CASSIDYTDTQYF. The CDR3 DNA reads TGTGCCAGTAGTATTGACTATACAGATACGCAGTATTTT. Using reference TRBV19 and TRBJ2-3 for the parts outside the CDR3, the full variable domain is DGGITQSPKYLFRKEGQNVTLSCEQNLNHDAMYWYRQDPGQGLRLIYYSQIVNDFQKGDIAEGYSVSREKKESFPLTVTSAQKNPTAFYLCASSIDYTDTQYFGPGTRLTVL.

J is TRBJ1-2 and V is TRBV30; D perhaps matches TRBD1 (5 bases). The V end lost 0 bases, the J end lost 6 bases, and 8 bases lay between the germline ends. This CDR3 comprises 12 residues. Germline CDR1 reads GTSNPN; CDR2 reads SVGIG (reference sequence). The CDR3 loop is CAWSVGEDGYTF. The CDR3 bases are TGTGCCTGGAGTGTGGGGGAGGATGGCTACACCTTC.

The chain is built from TRBV19 and TRBJ2-7; D possibly corresponds to TRBD1 (5 bases). Germline CDR1 reads LNHDA; CDR2 reads SQIVND (reference sequence). The CDR3 sequence is 15 residues long. Trimming left V 6 bases short and J 0 bases short, with 15 bases between. CDR3 residues: CASRDVGQGSYEQYF. CDR3 DNA sequence: TGTGCCAGTAGGGATGTGGGCCAGGGCTCCTACGAGCAGTACTTC.

This chain joins TRBV5-1 and TRBJ2-2; 9 bases agree with TRBD2. V trimming: 4 bases; J trimming: 8 bases; junction bases outside the gene matches: 6. Germline values: CDR1 SGHRS, CDR2 YFSETQ. The CDR3 is 14 residues long. CDR3 protein: CASSRAGGQGELFF. CDR3 DNA sequence: TGCGCCAGCAGCAGAGCGGGGGGCCAGGGGGAGCTGTTTTTT.

V is TRBV5-1 and J is TRBJ1-2; D is possibly TRBD1 (6 bases). The ends were cut back, 3 bases at V and 0 bases at J, with 12 bases in the middle. Germline values: CDR1 SGHRS, CDR2 YFSETQ. The CDR3 has 15 residues. The chain's CDR3 is CASSWGQQSNYGYTF. DNA of the CDR3: TGCGCCAGCAGCTGGGGGCAGCAGTCTAACTATGGCTACACCTTC.

The chain carries TRBV27 and TRBJ2-7; TRBD2 is a possible D gene (7 bases). Looked up from germline, CDR1 is MNHEY and CDR2 is SMNVEV (reference sequence). The V gene lost 5 bases and the J gene lost 6 bases, with 11 bases spanning the gap. The CDR3 loop spans 12 amino acids. The CDR3 sequence: CASSNRGAEQYF. CDR3 in DNA: TGTGCCAGCAGTAACCGGGGGGCCGAGCAGTACTTC.

CDR3 DNA sequence: TGCAGTGCTAGTTCACAGACTACGAATCAGCCCCAGCATTTT. Protein: CSASSQTTNQPQHF. This chain uses TRBV20-1 with TRBJ1-5; no reliable D call. Germline V gene sequence: CDR1 DFQATT, CDR2 SNEGSKA (reference sequence). The CDR3 contains 14 residues. The germline V and J ends were trimmed by 3 bases and 4 bases, with 13 bases remaining between them.

This clone was observed a handful of times. Other DNA sequences from this sample encode an identical CDR3 as well. The chain joins TRBV5-1 to TRBJ2-5; D not resolved. Between the trimmed V and J ends, which lost 0 bases and 1 base, there was a span of 4 bases. This CDR3 spans 13 amino acids. Per the germline V gene, CDR1 is SGHRS and CDR2 is YFSETQ. The CDR3 loop is CASSLGSQETQYF. CDR3 nucleotides: TGCGCCAGCAGCTTGGGCAGCCAAGAGACCCAGTACTTC.

The chain is built from TRBV7-9 and TRBJ2-3; possible D gene TRBD2, 5 bases. CDR3 length: 15 amino acids. The V and J ends lost 6 bases and 1 base respectively, with 14 bases between them. Germline CDR1 is SEHNR and CDR2 is FQNEAQ (reference sequence). The CDR3 DNA is TGTGCCAGCAGGCCCCGGGGAACCGGCACAGATACGCAGTATTTT. Protein sequence: CASRPRGTGTDTQYF.

V and J are TRBV9 and TRBJ2-1, with no clear D. There are 13 residues in the CDR3. The germline gives CDR1 SGDLS, CDR2 YYNGEE. Between the trimmed V and J ends, which lost 0 bases and 5 bases, there was a span of 6 bases. The CDR3 region has the DNA TGTGCCAGCAGCGTAGCCAGAAACAATGAGCAGTTCTTC. Its protein product is CASSVARNNEQFF.

The CDR3 coding sequence is TGTGCCAGTAGTGGGACTAGCGGGAGCGACACCGGGGAGCTGTTTTTT. It encodes CASSGTSGSDTGELFF. The genes are TRBV19 and TRBJ2-2, with 14 nucleotides matching TRBD2. This CDR3 region has 16 residues. Losses at the gene ends were 5 bases for V and 3 bases for J; bases not matched to a gene: 2. CDR1 LNHDA and CDR2 SQIVND come from the germline V gene (reference sequence).

The chain joins TRBV27 to TRBJ2-7; D may be TRBD2 (6 bases). Trimming cost V 2 bases and J 3 bases, with 14 bases left between them. CDR1 and CDR2 (germline): MNHEY, SMNVEV (reference sequence). The length of the CDR3 is 15 residues. CDR3 sequence reads: CASSLRPSGVYEQYF. DNA of the CDR3: TGTGCCAGCAGTTTACGACCCTCGGGGGTCTACGAGCAGTACTTC.

The chain employs TRBV3-1 (or the pseudogene TRBV3-2) and TRBJ1-1, with TRBD1 as a possible D gene (5 bases). Germline V lookup: CDR1 LGHDT, CDR2 YNNKEL (reference sequence). The V end lost 1 base, the J end lost 1 base, and 10 bases lay between the germline ends. This CDR3 contains 15 residues. The CDR3 DNA reads as TGTGCCAGCAGCCAAGTCCCAGACAGGAACACTGAAGCTTTCTTT. Protein: CASSQVPDRNTEAFF.

The rearrangement links TRBV7-8 to TRBJ2-7; 9 bases are a match to TRBD1. The CDR3 totals 15 residues. V gave up 6 bases and J gave up 4 bases; unmatched junction bases: 10. Germline V gene sequence: CDR1 SGHVS, CDR2 FQNEAQ. The CDR3 nucleotides are TGTGCCAGCAGACAACATTGGACAGGGGAGTACGAGCAGTACTTC. The encoded protein is CASRQHWTGEYEQYF. Full variable domain (remainder filled in from reference TRBV7-8 and TRBJ2-7): GAGVSQSPRYKVAKRGQDVALRCDPISGHVSLFWYQQALGQGPEFLTYFQNEAQLDKSGLPSDRFFAERPEGSVSTLKIQRTQQEDSAVYLCASRQHWTGEYEQYFGPGTRLTVT.